The 2 T cell receptor beta chains below all came from one sample that was sequenced in a study of cytomegalovirus exposure and HLA in healthy donors. Primers: 60 Vbeta forward and 13 Jbeta reverse. The repertoire was sequenced with immunoSEQ multiplex PCR; TCRdb's copy has only in-frame clones and lacks some. Of under 200,000 clones detected, almost 85% appear once; the ten largest clones hold 0.38%. Sequencing input: PBMCs. The receptors were sampled from a boy aged 2-9 years in good health and CMV-seronegative.

V usage is TRBV6-5 and J usage is TRBJ1-1, with D possibly being TRBD1 (5 bases). Germline V gene data show CDR1 as MNHEY and CDR2 as SVGAGI. V was trimmed by 6 bases and J by 4 bases, leaving 18 bases between them. This CDR3 is 15 amino acids long. The CDR3 DNA follows: TGTGCCAGCAGGTCCCTGGGGGGATATACCACTGAAGCTTTCTTT. Encoded protein: CASRSLGGYTTEAFF.

The chain uses TRBV7-9 and TRBJ2-7; D not resolved. Germline lookup yields CDR1 SEHNR and CDR2 FQNEAQ (reference sequence). This CDR3 spans 12 amino acids. V lost 2 bases and J 1 base, leaving 3 bases between the germline ends. The CDR3 loop is CASSLPSYEQYF. CDR3 in DNA: TGTGCCAGCAGCTTACCTTCCTACGAGCAGTACTTC.